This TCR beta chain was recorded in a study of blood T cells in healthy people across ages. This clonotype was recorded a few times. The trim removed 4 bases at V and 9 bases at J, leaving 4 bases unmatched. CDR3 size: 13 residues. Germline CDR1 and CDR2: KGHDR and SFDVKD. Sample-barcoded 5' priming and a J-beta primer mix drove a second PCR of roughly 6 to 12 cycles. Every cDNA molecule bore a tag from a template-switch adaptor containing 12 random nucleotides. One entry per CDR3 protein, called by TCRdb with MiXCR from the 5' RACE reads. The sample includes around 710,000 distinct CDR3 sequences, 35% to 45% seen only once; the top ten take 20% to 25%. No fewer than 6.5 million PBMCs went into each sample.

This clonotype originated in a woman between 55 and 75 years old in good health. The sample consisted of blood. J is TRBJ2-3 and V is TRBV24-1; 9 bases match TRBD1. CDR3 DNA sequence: TGTGCCACCAGTGACCGGGACAGGGAGACGCAGTATTTT. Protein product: CATSDRDRETQYF.